A single sample gave rise to the 21 T cell receptor beta chains below, sequenced in a study of blood T cell repertoires in COVID-19. Generated by immunoSEQ multiplex PCR, the TCRdb table keeps only in-frame clones and is missing some. Among 150,000 to 200,000 clones listed, roughly 85% were seen once. Sequencing was performed on peripheral blood. The receptors derive from a woman of 80 years or more with acute or convalescent COVID-19.

The chain joins TRBV3-1 (or the pseudogene TRBV3-2) to TRBJ2-1; D is perhaps TRBD2 (6 bases). Germline assignment: CDR1 LGHDT and CDR2 YNNKEL (reference sequence). The V end was cut by 3 bases, the J end by 6 bases, with 12 bases between. The CDR3 is made up of 14 amino acids. The CDR3 region has the DNA TGTGCCAGCAGCCATAGTAGCGGCAGCAATGAGCAGTTCTTC. Protein: CASSHSSGSNEQFF.

This rearrangement joins TRBV27 to TRBJ2-6; the D gene is possibly TRBD1 (5 bases). The CDR3 is 18 amino acids. Germline V gives CDR1 MNHEY, CDR2 SMNVEV (reference sequence). Trimming left V 1 base short and J 0 bases short, with 13 bases between. This chain's CDR3 is CASSLYSVDSSGANVLTF. CDR3 sequence (DNA): TGTGCCAGCAGTTTATACTCAGTTGACAGCTCTGGGGCCAACGTCCTGACTTTC.

This sequence joins TRBV6-2 or TRBV6-3 and TRBJ2-1; 7 positions match TRBD2. The CDR3 length is 17 residues. Germline values: CDR1 MNHEY, CDR2 SVGEGT. The V and J ends lost 5 bases and 0 bases, in that order; junction bases with no gene match: 10. The CDR3 coding sequence is TGTGCCAGCAGTCCCGGTTTGCGGGGGAGCTCCTACAATGAGCAGTTCTTC. Translating gives CASSPGLRGSSYNEQFF.

This chain uses TRBV28 with TRBJ1-1; D possibly corresponds to TRBD1 (5 bases). The V gene lost 1 base and the J gene lost 4 bases, with 19 bases spanning the gap. Germline values: CDR1 MDHEN, CDR2 SYDVKM. The CDR3 length is 17 residues. The CDR3 sequence: CASSLFPLIGTGTEAFF. The CDR3 region has the DNA TGTGCCAGCAGTTTATTTCCCCTCATAGGGACTGGCACTGAAGCTTTCTTT.

Concerning this clone itself: This sample also contains other DNA sequences that code for the same CDR3. J is TRBJ2-1 and V is TRBV4-3; 10 nucleotides agree with TRBD2. The CDR3 runs to 15 residues. V was pared by 3 bases and J by 7 bases, with 6 bases of the junction left unmatched. The V gene's germline CDR1 is LGHNA and CDR2 YSLEER. The CDR3 loop is CASSQELAGSNEQFF. The CDR3 DNA is TGCGCCAGCAGCCAGGAACTAGCGGGATCAAATGAGCAGTTCTTC.

As to this clone: A far larger clone is one nucleotide away, so this likely arose from a read error. The sample has other DNA sequences that encode this CDR3 too. V usage is TRBV6-5 and J usage is TRBJ2-7, with D tentatively TRBD1 (5 bases). Germline V CDR1 and CDR2: MNHEY, SVGAGI. The CDR3 runs 13 residues. CDR3 DNA: TGCGCCAGCCAACTGGGGCAGACTTACGAGCAGTACTTC. Encoded protein: CASQLGQTYEQYF.

The chain joins TRBV9 to TRBJ1-5; D gene ambiguous. The CDR3 spans 12 residues. The V gene lost 3 bases and the J gene lost 5 bases, with 6 bases spanning the gap. Germline-derived CDR1 and CDR2 are SGDLS and YYNGEE. CDR3 protein: CASSDQDQPQHF. The CDR3 coding sequence is TGTGCCAGCAGCGATCAGGATCAGCCCCAGCATTTT.

The chain joins TRBV19 to TRBJ2-3; 9 bases agree with TRBD1. Germline V gene data show CDR1 as LNHDA and CDR2 as SQIVND (reference sequence). This CDR3 contains 15 residues. Trimming at V came to 6 bases and at J to 0 bases, leaving 4 bases not matched to a gene. As DNA, the CDR3 is TGTGCCAGTAGGTTGACAGGGGGTAGCACAGATACGCAGTATTTT. Protein sequence: CASRLTGGSTDTQYF.

A few counts support this clone. The chain links TRBV7-6 to TRBJ1-5; tentatively, D is TRBD1 (6 bases). CDR1 is SGHVS, CDR2 FNYEAQ, per germline. This CDR3 has 15 residues. Trimming shortened V by 3 bases and J by 8 bases, and 17 bases separated the two germline ends. This chain's CDR3 is CASSFSGGAMEPQHF. The CDR3 DNA is TGTGCCAGCAGCTTTTCCGGGGGGGCCATGGAGCCCCAGCATTTT.

The chain has TRBV6-5 and TRBJ2-5; perhaps TRBD2 as D (5 bases). CDR3 size: 13 residues. Germline V CDR1 and CDR2: MNHEY, SVGAGI. Deletions cut 5 bases from V and 7 bases from J, with 14 bases between. The CDR3 sequence: CASSTRAAGTQYF. The CDR3 region has the DNA TGTGCCAGCAGTACCCGGGCCGCGGGGACCCAGTACTTC.

The V call is TRBV19, the J call TRBJ2-7; 9 nucleotides align to TRBD2. CDR3 length: 14 residues. Per the germline V gene, CDR1 is LNHDA and CDR2 is SQIVND (reference sequence). V was pared by 5 bases and J by 5 bases, with 7 bases of the junction left unmatched. The CDR3 reads CASSSLAGLNEQYF. CDR3 DNA sequence: TGTGCCAGTAGTTCTCTAGCGGGGCTGAACGAGCAGTACTTC.

This rearrangement joins TRBV5-8 to TRBJ2-2, with 7 positions matching TRBD1. This CDR3 region has 16 residues. Germline lookup yields CDR1 SGHTS and CDR2 YDEGEE. The trim removed 4 bases at V and 1 base at J, leaving 7 bases unmatched. This chain's CDR3 is CASSRGQTLNTGELFF. For the CDR3, the DNA is TGTGCCAGCAGCAGGGGACAGACACTGAACACCGGGGAGCTGTTTTTT. Full variable domain (remainder filled in from reference TRBV5-8 and TRBJ2-2): EAGVTQSPTHLIKTRGQQATLRCSPISGHTSVYWYQQALGLGLQFLLWYDEGEERNRGNFPPRFSGRQFPNYSSELNVNALELEDSALYLCASSRGQTLNTGELFFGEGSRLTVL.

The chain employs TRBV2 and TRBJ1-1; 9 bases map to TRBD1. CDR1 is SNHLY, CDR2 FYNNEI, per germline. Trimming at V came to 6 bases and at J to 10 bases, leaving 12 bases not matched to a gene. The CDR3 extends over 14 amino acids. CDR3 DNA: TGTGCCAGCAGCTACGGACAGGGGAGGATCGGAGCTTTCTTT. Translating gives CASSYGQGRIGAFF.

In DNA form, the CDR3 reads TGTGCCAGTAGTATTATGGGGGGTACTGAAGCTTTCTTT. The encoded protein is CASSIMGGTEAFF. The V gene is TRBV19, the J gene TRBJ1-1; D possibly corresponds to TRBD1 (5 bases). Germline V gene lookup returns CDR1 LNHDA and CDR2 SQIVND (reference sequence). V lost 3 bases and J 5 bases, leaving 10 bases between the germline ends. This CDR3 is built from 13 residues.

V is TRBV11-2 and J is TRBJ1-1; D might be TRBD1 (6 bases). CDR1 is SGHAT and CDR2 is FQNNGV in the germline V gene. The CDR3 contains 15 residues. V lost 4 bases, J lost 3 bases, and 15 bases lay in between. The CDR3 sequence is CASSYTPGVDTEAFF. The CDR3 bases are TGTGCCAGCAGCTACACCCCAGGGGTTGACACTGAAGCTTTCTTT.

This rearrangement joins TRBV28 to TRBJ1-1; D remains unclear. Trimming shortened V by 8 bases and J by 0 bases, and 7 bases separated the two germline ends. The CDR3 runs 12 residues. CDR1 MDHEN and CDR2 SYDVKM come from the germline V gene. The CDR3 nucleotides read TGTGCCAGCTCGCTAGTGAACACTGAAGCTTTCTTT. Its translation is CASSLVNTEAFF.

This chain joins TRBV5-1 and TRBJ1-1; 7 bases fit TRBD1. The CDR3 loop spans 16 amino acids. The V segment lost 1 base and the J segment 2 bases; nucleotides outside the gene matches: 8. Germline assignment: CDR1 SGHRS and CDR2 YFSETQ. The CDR3 protein is CASSLRQGGGNTEAFF. The CDR3 nucleotides read TGCGCCAGCAGCTTGCGACAGGGCGGAGGAAACACTGAAGCTTTCTTT.

This clone was found a few times. This rearrangement joins TRBV28 to TRBJ1-5; D uncertain. V lost 6 bases and J 7 bases, leaving 22 bases between the germline ends. The CDR3 has 16 residues. In germline, CDR1 is MDHEN, CDR2 SYDVKM. The CDR3, as DNA: TGTGCCAGCAGATCACCGGGGTATTGGAGCGAGCAGCCCCAGCATTTT. Its translation: CASRSPGYWSEQPQHF.

The V and J genes are TRBV2 and TRBJ2-1, with 10 bases aligning to TRBD1. Germline lookup yields CDR1 SNHLY and CDR2 FYNNEI. This CDR3 spans 16 amino acids. Germline trimming cut 5 bases from V and 5 bases from J; bases unmatched to any gene: 9. CDR3 nucleotide sequence: TGTGCCAGCAGTAATGTCCCGGGACAGGGGAACAATGAGCAGTTCTTC. It yields the protein CASSNVPGQGNNEQFF.

The table lists this clone with a few counts. CDR3 sequence reads: CASSLDRVNTEAFF. CDR3 DNA: TGTGCCAGCAGCTTAGACAGGGTCAACACTGAAGCTTTCTTT. V usage is TRBV6-5 and J usage is TRBJ1-1; 7 bases align to TRBD1. The CDR3 has 14 residues. The germline gives CDR1 MNHEY, CDR2 SVGAGI. Trimming at V came to 6 bases and at J to 2 bases, leaving 6 bases not matched to a gene.

The chain recombines TRBV6-2 or TRBV6-3 with TRBJ1-5, with 7 nucleotides matching TRBD1. CDR3 length: 15 amino acids. Germline V CDR1 and CDR2: MNHEY, SVGEGT. The ends lost 4 bases at V and 3 bases at J; junction bases unmatched: 6. CDR3 DNA: TGTGCCAGCAGTTCAGACAGGGCGAACAATCAGCCCCAGCATTTT. Translating it yields CASSSDRANNQPQHF.